The 19 T cell receptor beta chains below all came from one sample that was sequenced in a study of CD8+CD57+ T cells in acquired aplastic anemia. Profiling that covered TCR beta VDJ and CDR3 relied on genomic DNA as its template. TCRdb reanalysed the reads using MiXCR and keeps one entry per CDR3 protein. The sample consists of about 180,000 distinct CDR3 sequences, about 47% of them appearing once. Sequencing input: sorted CD4+, CD8+, or CD8+CD57+ T cells (not recorded which) from PBMCs. Every receptor here comes from a human donor in good health.

Remarks on this clonotype: A much larger clonotype is one base distant, so this may be a read error. The chain employs TRBV11-2 and TRBJ2-1, with TRBD1 as a possible D gene (6 bases). The CDR3 covers 14 residues. Trimming removed 4 bases at V and 10 bases at J, with 17 bases between. Germline lookup yields CDR1 SGHAT and CDR2 FQNNGV. The DNA of the CDR3 is TGTGCCAGCAGCTCCCACAGGGCAGCCTACGAGCAGTTCTTC. It encodes CASSSHRAAYEQFF. The variable domain in full, with the rest retrieved from reference TRBV11-2 and TRBJ2-1, is EAGVAQSPRYKIIEKRQSVAFWCNPISGHATLYWYQQILGQGPKLLIQFQNNGVVDDSQLPKDRFSAERLKGVDSTLKIQPAKLEDSAVYLCASSSHRAAYEQFFGPGTRLTVL.

This clonotype appeared many times. The chain has TRBV19 and TRBJ1-1, with D possibly TRBD1 on 5 matching bases. The V gene lost 3 bases and the J gene lost 1 base, with 9 bases spanning the gap. There are 14 residues in the CDR3. Germline V gene data show CDR1 as LNHDA and CDR2 as SQIVND (reference sequence). Here the CDR3 DNA reads TGTGCCAGTAGTATTAGGGGTCCGAACACTGAAGCTTTCTTT. It translates to CASSIRGPNTEAFF.

The chain has TRBV2 and TRBJ2-3, with TRBD1 identical over 7 bases. Germline CDR1 SNHLY, CDR2 FYNNEI. V was clipped by 6 bases and J by 7 bases; unmatched bases: 7. The CDR3 is 13 residues long. CDR3 bases: TGTGCCAGCAGCTGGGACAGTTTATATACGCAGTATTTT. Amino acids: CASSWDSLYTQYF.

CDR3 sequence reads: CASGLGRASSYNEQFF. The CDR3, as DNA: TGTGCTAGTGGTTTGGGGCGGGCGAGCTCCTACAATGAGCAGTTCTTC. This sequence joins TRBV12-5 and TRBJ2-1, with D perhaps TRBD2 (5 bases). The CDR3 sequence is 16 residues long. V was clipped by 1 base and J by 0 bases, with 10 bases between them. CDR1 and CDR2 from the germline V gene are LGHNT and FRNRAP.

The J gene is TRBJ2-2, the V gene TRBV19; no firm D call. CDR1 LNHDA and CDR2 SQIVND come from the germline V gene (reference sequence). Trimming took 4 bases from V and 5 from J, leaving 8 bases between them. The CDR3 runs to 13 residues. CDR3 in DNA: TGTGCCAGTAGTAGCGGCCTGACCGGGGAGCTGTTTTTT. It encodes CASSSGLTGELFF.

This clonotype showed up just a few times. At one end, the junction sequence differs from germline, possibly due to a read error. This rearrangement joins TRBV2 to TRBJ1-6; 10 nucleotides line up with TRBD1. The CDR3 spans 14 residues. Germline assignment: CDR1 SNHLY and CDR2 FYNNEI. CDR3 DNA: TGCGCCAGCAGCCGGGACAGGGGTAATTCACCCCTCCACTTT. As protein: CASSRDRGNSPLHF.

The sample holds a few counts of this clonotype. V and J are TRBV11-2 and TRBJ2-3; either TRBD1 or TRBD2 may fit D (5 bases each). CDR3 size: 15 residues. V dropped 0 bases and J dropped 4 bases, with 11 bases sitting between them. Per the germline V gene, CDR1 is SGHAT and CDR2 is FQNNGV. CDR3 nucleotide sequence: TGTGCCAGCAGCTTAGAAACGCAGGGAGCAGATACGCAGTATTTT. Its protein is CASSLETQGADTQYF. The full variable domain, in which reference TRBV11-2 and TRBJ2-3 provide the parts outside the CDR3, is EAGVAQSPRYKIIEKRQSVAFWCNPISGHATLYWYQQILGQGPKLLIQFQNNGVVDDSQLPKDRFSAERLKGVDSTLKIQPAKLEDSAVYLCASSLETQGADTQYFGPGTRLTVL.

This clonotype was detected ten times or more. The chain recombines TRBV6-2 or TRBV6-3 with TRBJ2-2, with unresolved D. Germline loops: CDR1 MNHEY, CDR2 SVGEGT. CDR3 length: 12 residues. With 10 bases removed from V and 4 bases from J, the gap between germline ends came to 10 bases. Written as DNA, the CDR3 is TGTGCCACCCGGCGAGTCACCGGGGAGCTGTTTTTT. Translation gives CATRRVTGELFF.

At least ten counts were recorded for this clonotype. The V and J genes are TRBV20-1 and TRBJ2-1; D may be TRBD1 (5 bases). V lost 2 bases to trimming and J lost 0 bases, with 8 bases between them. The CDR3 is 14 amino acids. CDR1 DFQATT and CDR2 SNEGSKA come from the germline V gene (reference sequence). The CDR3: CSARRGSSYNEQFF. CDR3 nucleotide sequence: TGCAGTGCTAGAAGGGGCTCCTCCTACAATGAGCAGTTCTTC.

In its sample, this clonotype was seen many times. The chain carries TRBV20-1 and TRBJ2-1; D is possibly TRBD1 or TRBD2 (6 bases each). V lost 6 bases and J 4 bases, leaving 19 bases between the germline ends. CDR3 length equals 15 residues. Germline values: CDR1 DFQATT, CDR2 SNEGSKA (reference sequence). The CDR3 DNA reads as TGCAGTGCCTCGAAAAGGGGGACTCGGTACAATGAGCAGTTCTTC. Translated, it gives CSASKRGTRYNEQFF.

The V and J genes are TRBV11-1 and TRBJ2-4, with 7 bases aligning to TRBD2. Germline assignment: CDR1 SGHAT and CDR2 FQDESV (reference sequence). Trimming took 10 bases from V and 0 from J; bases not matched to a gene: 9. The CDR3 runs to 15 residues. The CDR3 sequence: CATKKGGVAKNIQYF. The DNA for the CDR3 is TGTGCCACCAAGAAGGGAGGGGTAGCCAAAAACATTCAGTACTTC.

The V and J genes are TRBV2 and TRBJ2-5; D is unresolved. Germline CDR1 reads SNHLY; CDR2 reads FYNNEI. CDR3 size: 15 residues. V lost 1 base and J lost 3, with 12 bases in between. The CDR3 is CASSEEDGYKETQYF. As DNA, the CDR3 is TGTGCCAGCAGTGAAGAGGATGGGTATAAAGAGACCCAGTACTTC.

As concerns this clonotype: A much larger clone differs from this one at a single base, so this may be a read error. The rearrangement uses TRBV5-1 and TRBJ2-1; 10 bases line up with TRBD2. CDR3 length equals 16 residues. From germline, CDR1 is SGHRS and CDR2 YFSETQ. CDR3 bases: TGCGCCGGCAGCTTGTTAGGGACTAGCGTATACAATGAGCAGTTCTTC. Residues: CAGSLLGTSVYNEQFF.

This clonotype occurred once. The genes are TRBV28 and TRBJ2-7, with 11 bases matching TRBD1. Germline-derived CDR1 and CDR2 are MDHEN and SYDVKM. The CDR3 runs to 14 residues. V shed 7 bases and J 9 bases; nucleotides not matched to a gene: 11. The CDR3 DNA reads TGTGCCAGCAATAAAGGGGACAGGGGGGTATGGCAGTACTTC. This gives the protein CASNKGDRGVWQYF.

The table lists this clonotype with a few counts. The V gene is TRBV29-1, the J gene TRBJ2-7; D is unclear. The V gene lost 0 bases and the J gene lost 9 bases, with 21 bases spanning the gap. Germline CDR1 reads SQVTM; CDR2 reads ANQGSEA. This CDR3 region has 15 residues. CDR3 nucleotides: TGCAGCGTTGAAGATCTTACGCGAGCGTCCTCCGGGCAGTACTTC. This translates into CSVEDLTRASSGQYF.

This rearrangement joins TRBV25-1 to TRBJ2-3; D is undetermined. The CDR3 is made up of 15 amino acids. V was cut by 7 bases and J by 0 bases, with 14 bases left in between. Germline CDR1 reads MGHDK; CDR2 reads SYGVNS. In DNA, the CDR3 is TGTGCCAGCACCGCCGGAGCAGACAGCACAGATACGCAGTATTTT. Its protein is CASTAGADSTDTQYF.

V gene TRBV9 combines with J gene TRBJ2-7; 7 bases line up with TRBD1. Germline values: CDR1 SGDLS, CDR2 YYNGEE. The junction had 13 bases not matched to a gene; V was cut back by 4 bases and J by 6 bases. The CDR3 extends over 15 amino acids. CDR3 coding DNA: TGTGCCAGCAGCCCGTGGACAGGAAGGTTTCGCGAGCAGTACTTC. Its protein is CASSPWTGRFREQYF.

This chain connects TRBV10-3 to TRBJ2-3; D not certain. From germline, CDR1 is ENHRY and CDR2 SYGVKD. This CDR3 has 11 residues. V lost 2 bases, J lost 6 bases, and 3 bases lay in between. The CDR3 is CAISEQDTQYF. CDR3 DNA: TGTGCCATCAGTGAGCAGGATACGCAGTATTTT.

This chain joins TRBV30 and TRBJ2-5; TRBD2 aligns across 15 bases. The V gene end was trimmed by 5 bases and the J gene end by 6 bases; junction bases not matched to a gene: 10. Germline values: CDR1 GTSNPN, CDR2 SVGIG (reference sequence). The CDR3 has 16 residues. CDR3 protein: CAWYTMGLAGGQTQYF. For the CDR3, the DNA is TGTGCCTGGTATACGATGGGACTAGCGGGGGGACAGACCCAGTACTTC. Full variable domain (rest looked up from reference TRBV30 and TRBJ2-5): SQTIHQWPATLVQPVGSPLSLECTVEGTSNPNLYWYRQAAGRGLQLLFYSVGIGQISSEVPQNLSASRPQDRQFILSSKKLLLSDSGFYLCAWYTMGLAGGQTQYFGPGTRLLVL.